This T cell receptor beta chain was sequenced in a study of T cell clones after liver transplantation. Overall study: TCRbeta sequencing after a pre-transplant mixed lymphocyte reaction identified graft-donor-reactive clones, later tracked in post-transplant blood.

Libraries were prepared by immunoSEQ multiplex PCR; TCRdb keeps only in-frame clonotypes and omits some of them. In the table there are roughly 80,000 clones, roughly 85% of which are singletons. The CDR3 sequence is 15 residues long. The germline gives CDR1 MGHRA, CDR2 YSYEKL. Trimming shortened V by 1 base and J by 0 bases, and 7 bases separated the two germline ends. The receptor was derived from a human patient who received a liver transplant. Some T cells may originate from the graft donor. V gene TRBV4-1 combines with J gene TRBJ1-3; the D gene is possibly TRBD1 (5 bases). This specimen consisted of CD4+ T cells from blood, obtained at the 22-month timepoint. The chain's CDR3 is CASSQAGRSGNTIYF. Here the CDR3 DNA reads TGCGCCAGCAGCCAAGCGGGACGCTCTGGAAACACCATATATTTT.